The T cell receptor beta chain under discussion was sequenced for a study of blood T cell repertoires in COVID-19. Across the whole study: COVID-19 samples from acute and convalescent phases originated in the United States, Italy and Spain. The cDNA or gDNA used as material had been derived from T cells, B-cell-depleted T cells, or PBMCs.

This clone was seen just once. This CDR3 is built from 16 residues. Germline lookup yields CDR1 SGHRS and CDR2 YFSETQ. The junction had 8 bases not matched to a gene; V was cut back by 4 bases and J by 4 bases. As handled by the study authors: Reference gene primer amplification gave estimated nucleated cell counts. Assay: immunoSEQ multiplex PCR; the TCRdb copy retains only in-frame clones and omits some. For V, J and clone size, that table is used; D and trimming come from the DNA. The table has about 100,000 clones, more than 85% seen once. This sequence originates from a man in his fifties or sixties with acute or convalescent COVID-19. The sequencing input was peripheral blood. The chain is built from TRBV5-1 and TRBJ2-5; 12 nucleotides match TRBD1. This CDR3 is CASSRGGQGAGETQYF. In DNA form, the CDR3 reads TGCGCCAGCAGCCGAGGGGGACAGGGGGCTGGAGAGACCCAGTACTTC.